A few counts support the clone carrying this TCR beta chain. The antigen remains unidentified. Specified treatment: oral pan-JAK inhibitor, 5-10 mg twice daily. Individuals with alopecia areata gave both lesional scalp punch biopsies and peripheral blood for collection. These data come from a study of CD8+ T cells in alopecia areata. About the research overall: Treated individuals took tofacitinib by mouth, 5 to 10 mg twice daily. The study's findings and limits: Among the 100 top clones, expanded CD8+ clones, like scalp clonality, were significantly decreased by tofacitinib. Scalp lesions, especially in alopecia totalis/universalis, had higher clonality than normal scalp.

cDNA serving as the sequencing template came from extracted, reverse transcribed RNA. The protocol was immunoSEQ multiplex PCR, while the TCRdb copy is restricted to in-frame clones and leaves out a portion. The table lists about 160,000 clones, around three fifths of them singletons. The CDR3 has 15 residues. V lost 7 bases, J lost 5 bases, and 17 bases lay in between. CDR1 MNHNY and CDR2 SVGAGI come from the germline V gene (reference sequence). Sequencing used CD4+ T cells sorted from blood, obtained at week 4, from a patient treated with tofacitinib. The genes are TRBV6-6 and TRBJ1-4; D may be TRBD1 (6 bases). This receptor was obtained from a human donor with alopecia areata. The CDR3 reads CASTNGRGFNEKLFF. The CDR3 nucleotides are TGTGCCAGCACCAACGGCAGGGGTTTCAATGAAAAACTGTTTTTT.